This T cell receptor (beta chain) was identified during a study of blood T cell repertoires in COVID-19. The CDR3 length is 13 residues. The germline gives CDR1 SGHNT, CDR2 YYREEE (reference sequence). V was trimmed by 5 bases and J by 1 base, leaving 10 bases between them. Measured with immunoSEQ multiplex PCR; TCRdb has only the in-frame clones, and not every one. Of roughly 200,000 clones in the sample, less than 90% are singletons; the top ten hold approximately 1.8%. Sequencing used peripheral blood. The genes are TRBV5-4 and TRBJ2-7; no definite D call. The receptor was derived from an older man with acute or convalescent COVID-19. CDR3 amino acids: CASSNGPSYEQYF. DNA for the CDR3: TGTGCCAGCAGTAATGGGCCTTCCTACGAGCAGTACTTC.